This T cell receptor (beta chain) was recorded in a study of shared clonotypes between healthy human individuals. Produced via immunoSEQ multiplex PCR; TCRdb's table is partial and in-frame only. Among nearly 2 million clones listed, approximately 94% were seen once. Terminally differentiated effector memory CD45RA+ cells were excluded by CCR7 positive selection of CD45RO-negative cells. Nashville, Tennessee was home to all donors, each a Caucasian adult. This CDR3 has 12 residues. Trimming removed 2 bases from V and 6 bases from J, with 8 bases in between. Per germline, CDR1 SGHNT and CDR2 YYREEE (reference sequence).

Input material: naive CD8+ T cells sorted from blood. This TCR was sampled from a young man in good health. The genes are TRBV5-4 and TRBJ1-2, with D perhaps TRBD1 (5 bases). DNA of the CDR3: TGTGCCAGCAGCTTTGGGGGGGATGGCTACACCTTC. Translating it yields CASSFGGDGYTF. Together with reference TRBV5-4 and TRBJ1-2, the CDR3 gives the full variable domain: ETGVTQSPTHLIKTRGQQVTLRCSSQSGHNTVSWYQQALGQGPQFIFQYYREEENGRGNFPPRFSGLQFPNYSSELNVNALELDDSALYLCASSFGGDGYTFGSGTRLTVV.